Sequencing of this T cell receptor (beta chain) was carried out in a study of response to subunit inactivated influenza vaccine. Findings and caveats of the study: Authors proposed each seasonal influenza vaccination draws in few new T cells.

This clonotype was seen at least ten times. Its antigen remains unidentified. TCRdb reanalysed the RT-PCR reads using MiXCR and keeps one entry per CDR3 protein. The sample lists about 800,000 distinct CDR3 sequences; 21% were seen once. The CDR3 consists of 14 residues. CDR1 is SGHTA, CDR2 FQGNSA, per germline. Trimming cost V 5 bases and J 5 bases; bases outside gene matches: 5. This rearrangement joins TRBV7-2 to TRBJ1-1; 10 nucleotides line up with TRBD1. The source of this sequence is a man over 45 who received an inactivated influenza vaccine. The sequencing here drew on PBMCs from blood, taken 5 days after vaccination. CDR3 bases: TGTGCCAGCAGCCGACAGGGGGCTGGTACTGAAGCTTTCTTT. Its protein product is CASSRQGAGTEAFF.